This TCR beta chain was sequenced in a study of blood T cell repertoires in COVID-19. Study at large: There were acute and convalescent COVID-19 samples, and they came from the United States, Italy and Spain. The analysed material was cDNA or gDNA that came from T cells, B-cell-depleted T cells, or PBMCs.

The CDR3 extends over 14 amino acids. The germline CDR1 and CDR2 sequences are GTSNPN and SVGIG (reference sequence). V was pared by 0 bases and J by 7 bases, with 15 bases between. Assay used: immunoSEQ multiplex PCR; TCRdb lists only in-frame clones, some missing. Of around 100,000 clones in the sample, around four fifths were seen once. The V call is TRBV30, the J call TRBJ1-1; no firm D call. The TCR was taken from a man aged 50-60 years with active or convalescent COVID-19. Source material: peripheral blood. The CDR3 here is CAWSVSGGFVEAFF. In DNA, the CDR3 is TGTGCCTGGAGTGTATCCGGAGGGTTTGTTGAAGCTTTCTTT.